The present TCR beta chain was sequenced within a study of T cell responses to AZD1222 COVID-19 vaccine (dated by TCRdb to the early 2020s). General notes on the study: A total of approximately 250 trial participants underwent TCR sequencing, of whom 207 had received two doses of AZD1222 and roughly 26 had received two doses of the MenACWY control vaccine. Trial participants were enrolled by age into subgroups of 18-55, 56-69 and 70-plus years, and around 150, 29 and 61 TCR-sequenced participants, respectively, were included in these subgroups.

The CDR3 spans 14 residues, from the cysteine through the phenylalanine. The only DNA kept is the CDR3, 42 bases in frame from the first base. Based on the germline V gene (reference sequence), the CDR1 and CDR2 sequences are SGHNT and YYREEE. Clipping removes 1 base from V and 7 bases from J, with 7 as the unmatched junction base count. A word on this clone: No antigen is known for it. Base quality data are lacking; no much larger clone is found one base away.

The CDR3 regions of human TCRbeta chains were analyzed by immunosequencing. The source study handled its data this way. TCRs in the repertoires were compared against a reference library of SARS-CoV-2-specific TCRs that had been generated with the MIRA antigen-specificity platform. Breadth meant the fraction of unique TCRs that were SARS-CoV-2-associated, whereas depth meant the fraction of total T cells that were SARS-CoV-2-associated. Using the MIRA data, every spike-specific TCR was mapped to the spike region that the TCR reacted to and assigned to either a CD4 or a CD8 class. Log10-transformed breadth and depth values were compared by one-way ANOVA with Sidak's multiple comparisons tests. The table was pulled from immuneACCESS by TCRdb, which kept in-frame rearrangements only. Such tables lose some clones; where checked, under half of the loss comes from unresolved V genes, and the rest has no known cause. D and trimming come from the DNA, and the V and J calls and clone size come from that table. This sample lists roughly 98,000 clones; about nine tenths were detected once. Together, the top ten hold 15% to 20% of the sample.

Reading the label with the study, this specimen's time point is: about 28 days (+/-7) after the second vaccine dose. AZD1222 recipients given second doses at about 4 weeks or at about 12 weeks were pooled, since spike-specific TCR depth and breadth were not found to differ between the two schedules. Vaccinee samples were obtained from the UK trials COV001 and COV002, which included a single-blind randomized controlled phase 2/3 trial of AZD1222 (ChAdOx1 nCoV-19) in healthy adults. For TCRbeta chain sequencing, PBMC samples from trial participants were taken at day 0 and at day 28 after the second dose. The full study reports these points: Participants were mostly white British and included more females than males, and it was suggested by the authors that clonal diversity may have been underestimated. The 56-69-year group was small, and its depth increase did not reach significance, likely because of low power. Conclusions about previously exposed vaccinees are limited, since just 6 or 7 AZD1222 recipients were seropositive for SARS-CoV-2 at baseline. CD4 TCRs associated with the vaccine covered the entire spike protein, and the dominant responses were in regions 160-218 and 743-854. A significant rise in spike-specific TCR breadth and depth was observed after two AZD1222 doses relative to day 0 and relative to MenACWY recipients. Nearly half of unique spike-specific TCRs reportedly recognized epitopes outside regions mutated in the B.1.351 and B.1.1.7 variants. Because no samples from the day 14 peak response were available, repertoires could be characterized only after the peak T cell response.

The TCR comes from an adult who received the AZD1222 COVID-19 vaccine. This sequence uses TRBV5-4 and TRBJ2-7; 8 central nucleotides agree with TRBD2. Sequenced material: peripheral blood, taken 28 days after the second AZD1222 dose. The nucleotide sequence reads TGTGCCAGCAGCTTGCGGGAGGGGGTTCGGGAGCAGTACTTC. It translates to CASSLREGVREQYF. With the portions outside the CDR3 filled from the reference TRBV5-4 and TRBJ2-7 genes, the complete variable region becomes ETGVTQSPTHLIKTRGQQVTLRCSSQSGHNTVSWYQQALGQGPQFIFQYYREEENGRGNFPPRFSGLQFPNYSSELNVNALELDDSALYLCASSLREGVREQYFGPGTRLTVT.